The 23 T cell receptor beta chains reported below all come from one sample, sequenced in a study of glioma-infiltrating T cells. The iRepertoire nested amplicon-rescue multiplex PCR amplified TCR alpha and beta CDR3s from RNA. TCRdb recomputed calls from the multiplex PCR reads with MiXCR, one row per CDR3 protein. The data show 100,000 to 150,000 distinct CDR3 sequences, 20% to 25% seen once. Input material: glioma tissue, nonneoplastic brain tissue, or PBMCs (not recorded which). These receptors came from a human donor with low-grade glioma or glioblastoma, undergoing nonglioma brain surgery, or in good health (not recorded which).

V is TRBV14 and J is TRBJ2-3, with D unresolved. This CDR3 contains 16 residues. V lost 1 base and J lost 8, with 19 bases in between. Germline loops: CDR1 SGHDN, CDR2 FVKESK. CDR3 in DNA: TGTGCCAGCAGCCAAGGTCAGGTCGGAAGCTTGGGTACGCAGTATTTT. This gives the protein CASSQGQVGSLGTQYF.

This clonotype was picked up a small number of times. The chain employs TRBV4-1 and TRBJ1-2; D possibly corresponds to TRBD1 (5 bases). V was cut by 1 base and J by 1 base, with 10 bases left in between. The germline CDR1 and CDR2 sequences are MGHRA and YSYEKL. There are 15 residues in the CDR3. The CDR3 loop is CASSQVQVLNYGYTF. The CDR3 DNA reads as TGCGCCAGCAGCCAAGTACAGGTTCTTAACTATGGCTACACCTTC.

V usage is TRBV6-1 and J usage is TRBJ2-3; 14 bases match TRBD2. CDR3 length: 17 residues. V shed 5 bases, J shed 2 bases, and the junction held 6 bases outside the gene matches. Germline V CDR1 and CDR2: MNHNS, SASEGT. The CDR3 spells CASSPGLAGGFTDTQYF. Here the CDR3 DNA reads TGTGCCAGCAGTCCCGGACTAGCGGGGGGCTTCACAGATACGCAGTATTTT.

This clonotype turned up a few times. V usage is TRBV2 and J usage is TRBJ2-5; D remains ambiguous. CDR3 length equals 13 residues. Germline V CDR1 and CDR2: SNHLY, FYNNEI. V was cut by 5 bases and J by 3 bases, with 10 bases left in between. The CDR3 spells CASSIGSKETQYF. In DNA, the CDR3 is TGTGCCAGCAGTATAGGAAGTAAAGAGACCCAGTACTTC.

This chain connects TRBV19 to TRBJ2-2; D remains ambiguous. The CDR3 runs to 14 residues. Trimming took 5 bases from V and 4 from J, leaving 11 bases between them. Germline assignment: CDR1 LNHDA and CDR2 SQIVND (reference sequence). This CDR3 is CASSLSWGTGELFF. The DNA for the CDR3 is TGTGCCAGTAGTCTGTCATGGGGCACCGGGGAGCTGTTTTTT.

The chain combines TRBV7-9 with TRBJ1-4; TRBD1 aligns across 10 bases. Germline CDR1 and CDR2: SEHNR and FQNEAQ (reference sequence). CDR3 length: 14 amino acids. V lost 3 bases and J lost 8; bases outside the gene matches: 3. CDR3 amino acids: CASSFDRGQEKLFF. CDR3 nucleotides: TGTGCCAGCAGCTTTGACAGGGGGCAGGAAAAACTGTTTTTT.

The CDR3 protein is CDTLGRGFDEQFF. The CDR3, as DNA: TGTGATACACTAGGGCGGGGATTCGATGAGCAGTTCTTC. V and J are TRBV27 and TRBJ2-1, with a weak D call TRBD2 (6 bases). The germline CDR1 and CDR2 sequences are MNHEY and SMNVEV (reference sequence). CDR3 length: 13 residues.

On this clonotype itself: A much larger clone differs from this one at a single base, so this may be a read error. The chain is built from TRBV6-2 or TRBV6-3 and TRBJ1-2; tentative D call: TRBD1 (6 bases). Between the trimmed V and J ends, which lost 8 bases and 0 bases, there was a span of 13 bases. The CDR3 totals 14 residues. Germline V lookup: CDR1 MNHEY, CDR2 SVGEGT. This CDR3 is CASATGTTNYGYTF. The CDR3 coding sequence is TGTGCCAGCGCCACAGGGACTACTAACTATGGCTACACCTTC.

Of note for this clonotype: This clone may be a read error of a much larger clone one base away. The V gene is TRBV6-1, the J gene TRBJ2-2; possibly TRBD1 for D (6 bases). In germline, CDR1 is MNHNS, CDR2 SASEGT. This CDR3 contains 14 residues. V shed 6 bases and J shed 5 bases, with 13 bases lying between them. CDR3 coding DNA: TGTGCCAGCAGGAACAGGGTATATACCGGGGAGCTGTTTTTT. Translating it yields CASRNRVYTGELFF.

The V gene is TRBV12-3 or TRBV12-4, the J gene TRBJ1-1; D may be TRBD1 (5 bases). CDR3 length: 13 amino acids. Between the trimmed V and J ends, which lost 5 bases and 6 bases, there was a span of 13 bases. The CDR3 region has the DNA TGTGCCAGCAGTCCCCCAGGGAGTGCTGAAGCTTTCTTT. It specifies CASSPPGSAEAFF.

The chain recombines TRBV7-3 with TRBJ2-2; 9 nucleotides agree with TRBD1. V was clipped by 4 bases and J by 2 bases; unmatched bases: 5. CDR1 SGHTA and CDR2 FQGTGA come from the germline V gene. The CDR3 runs to 16 residues. In DNA form, the CDR3 reads TGTGCCAGCAGCTACGGACAGGGGACTAACACCGGGGAGCTGTTTTTT. This sequence encodes CASSYGQGTNTGELFF. The whole variable domain, filled in from reference TRBV7-3 and TRBJ2-2, reads GAGVSQTPSNKVTEKGKYVELRCDPISGHTALYWYRQSLGQGPEFLIYFQGTGAADDSGLPNDRFFAVRPEGSVSTLKIQRTERGDSAVYLCASSYGQGTNTGELFFGEGSRLTVL.

The chain recombines TRBV12-3 or TRBV12-4 with TRBJ1-5, with 9 nucleotides matching TRBD1. The length of the CDR3 is 16 residues. J was trimmed by 3 bases and V by 6 bases; bases with no gene match: 9. The CDR3 region is CASRAGTGFPNQPQHF. The DNA of the CDR3 is TGTGCCAGCAGGGCCGGGACAGGGTTCCCCAATCAGCCCCAGCATTTT.

This clonotype was seen only a few times. The genes are TRBV7-9 and TRBJ2-3; 15 bases match TRBD2. J was trimmed by 0 bases and V by 5 bases; bases with no gene match: 6. Germline CDR1 SEHNR, CDR2 FQNEAQ (reference sequence). CDR3 length equals 18 residues. The DNA for the CDR3 is TGTGCCAGCAGCACGGGACTAGCGGGGGGCTATAGCACAGATACGCAGTATTTT. Residues: CASSTGLAGGYSTDTQYF. The variable domain in full, completed from reference TRBV7-9 and TRBJ2-3, reads DTGVSQNPRHKITKRGQNVTFRCDPISEHNRLYWYRQTLGQGPEFLTYFQNEAQLEKSRLLSDRFSAERPKGSFSTLEIQRTEQGDSAMYLCASSTGLAGGYSTDTQYFGPGTRLTVL.

The rearrangement joins TRBV29-1 to TRBJ1-1, with no clear D. Trimming left V 2 bases short and J 5 bases short, with 6 bases between. The CDR3 is made up of 11 amino acids. Germline CDR1 is SQVTM and CDR2 is ANQGSEA. CDR3 bases: TGCAGCGTTGAAAAAGGGACTGAAGCTTTCTTT. Translation: CSVEKGTEAFF. Together with reference TRBV29-1 and TRBJ1-1, the CDR3 gives the full variable domain: SAVISQKPSRDICQRGTSLTIQCQVDSQVTMMFWYRQQPGQSLTLIATANQGSEATYESGFVIDKFPISRPNLTFSTLTVSNMSPEDSSIYLCSVEKGTEAFFGQGTRLTVV.

This clonotype was detected many times. This chain connects TRBV20-1 to TRBJ1-1; possible D gene TRBD1, 6 bases. The germline CDR1 and CDR2 sequences are DFQATT and SNEGSKA (reference sequence). The V gene lost 0 bases and the J gene lost 5 bases, with 16 bases spanning the gap. The CDR3 runs to 15 residues. Here the CDR3 reads CSAREAGRGWTEAFF. CDR3 DNA: TGCAGTGCTAGAGAGGCCGGCAGGGGCTGGACTGAAGCTTTCTTT.

This chain joins TRBV11-2 and TRBJ1-5, with D unresolved. This CDR3 region has 15 residues. CDR1 is SGHAT, CDR2 FQNNGV, per germline. V was shortened by 5 bases and J by 0 bases, with 11 bases between the two germline ends. The CDR3 is CASSPGLISNQPQHF. For the CDR3, the DNA is TGTGCCAGCAGCCCCGGACTGATTAGCAATCAGCCCCAGCATTTT.

On this clonotype itself: One end of the junction varies from germline; a read error may be responsible. This rearrangement joins TRBV7-2 to TRBJ2-5, with 9 positions matching TRBD2. This CDR3 comprises 16 residues. The germline V gene has CDR1 SGHTA and CDR2 FQGNSA. CDR3: CASSFGSGGYQEAQYF. CDR3 in DNA: TGTGCCAGCAGCTTCGGAAGCGGGGGGTACCAAGAGGCCCAGTACTTC.

Many counts were recorded for this clonotype. The V and J genes are TRBV20-1 and TRBJ1-5; a possible D gene is TRBD1 (6 bases). Trimming shortened V by 2 bases and J by 4 bases, and 12 bases separated the two germline ends. CDR1 DFQATT and CDR2 SNEGSKA come from the germline V gene (reference sequence). The CDR3 covers 14 residues. The CDR3: CSARTGAVNQPQHF. The CDR3 nucleotides read TGCAGTGCTAGAACGGGGGCAGTGAATCAGCCCCAGCATTTT.

There are a few counts of this clonotype. The chain links TRBV10-3 to TRBJ2-3; possibly TRBD2 for D (5 bases). The CDR3 sequence is 14 residues long. The V end lost 10 bases, the J end lost 2 bases, and 16 bases lay between the germline ends. The germline V gene has CDR1 ENHRY and CDR2 SYGVKD. In DNA form, the CDR3 reads TGTGCCACTAGCCCAAGGGCGGACACAGATACGCAGTATTTT. It yields the protein CATSPRADTDTQYF.

This chain joins TRBV5-1 and TRBJ2-1; TRBD2 aligns across 14 bases. The V gene end was trimmed by 3 bases and the J gene end by 6 bases; junction bases not matched to a gene: 8. Germline loops: CDR1 SGHRS, CDR2 YFSETQ. CDR3 length equals 17 residues. The CDR3 reads CASSSLTSGGASNEQFF. The CDR3 nucleotides are TGCGCCAGCAGCTCACTGACTAGCGGGGGGGCCTCCAATGAGCAGTTCTTC.

This clonotype was seen repeatedly, ten times or more. As DNA, the CDR3 is TGTGCCAGCAGTTATACAGGGGTCAAAGAGACCCAGTACTTC. Its protein product is CASSYTGVKETQYF. The chain carries TRBV7-2 and TRBJ2-5, with 7 bases fitting TRBD1. CDR1 is SGHTA, CDR2 FQGNSA, per germline. The ends lost 6 bases at V and 3 bases at J; junction bases unmatched: 7. This CDR3 spans 14 amino acids.

The table lists this clonotype with many counts. The rearrangement uses TRBV28 and TRBJ2-4; D gene unclear. CDR3 length equals 15 residues. V dropped 5 bases and J dropped 4 bases, with 15 bases sitting between them. CDR1 is MDHEN, CDR2 SYDVKM, per germline. The CDR3 DNA reads as TGTGCCAGCAGTCCCCCCCGCAGGATGAAAAACATTCAGTACTTC. Its protein product is CASSPPRRMKNIQYF. Based on the CDR3 plus reference TRBV28 and TRBJ2-4, the full variable domain is DVKVTQSSRYLVKRTGEKVFLECVQDMDHENMFWYRQDPGLGLRLIYFSYDVKMKEKGDIPEGYSVSREKKERFSLILESASTNQTSMYLCASSPPRRMKNIQYFGAGTRLSVL.

The chain has TRBV28 and TRBJ2-1; 14 bases line up with TRBD2. CDR1 MDHEN and CDR2 SYDVKM come from the germline V gene. Unmatched junction bases numbered 6, after V lost 6 bases and J lost 5 bases. The CDR3 contains 16 residues. Written as DNA, the CDR3 is TGTGCCAGCAGGGAGACTAGCGGGGGGGCCCACAATGAGCAGTTCTTC. This translates into CASRETSGGAHNEQFF.